Listed below are T cell receptor beta chains from one sample, sequenced in a study of blood T cell repertoires in COVID-19. Some clones are missing from TCRdb's copy, which holds only in-frame ones; the method was immunoSEQ multiplex PCR. The table has roughly 200,000 clones, roughly 86% seen once. The source material was PBMCs or T cells enriched from blood (not recorded which). These receptors were collected from a man aged 40-49 years with acute COVID-19. Each CDR3 is given with its conserved first and last residue. Fields, in order: J gene, CDR3 length, V gene, clone size, D gene, CDR3 DNA, CDR3 protein. D genes are given only for firm matches. Expanded clones are given a class, and other clones once, few, many or no size at all.

>TRBJ2-1|14|TRBV27|.|TRBD2
TGTGCCAGCAGTTTCAGTGGCGGGAGGCATGAGCAGTTCTTC
CASSFSGGRHEQFF
>TRBJ1-1|14|TRBV18|.|.
TGTGCCAGCTCACTACCGGTAAGGGGCACTGAAGCTTTCTTT
CASSLPVRGTEAFF
>TRBJ1-2|14|TRBV28|.|TRBD1
TGTGCCAGCAGCAAATGGGACAGGGATTATGGCTACACCTTC
CASSKWDRDYGYTF
>TRBJ1-5|13|TRBV2|once|.
TGTGCCAGCAGTGAAGGCAGGGATCAGCCCCAGCATTTT
CASSEGRDQPQHF
>TRBJ2-5|13|TRBV7-3|.|.
TGTGCCAGCAGCTTAGACTATTCGGAGACCCAGTACTTC
CASSLDYSETQYF
>TRBJ1-1|16|TRBV27|.|.
TGTGCCAGCAGTGATGACAGGTCGACTCGAGGGACTGAAGCTTTCTTT
CASSDDRSTRGTEAFF
>TRBJ2-2|13|TRBV3-1/TRBV3-2|.|.
TGTGCCAGCAGCCACCCGGAGACCGGGGAGCTGTTTTTT
CASSHPETGELFF
>TRBJ2-5|15|TRBV27|.|.
TGTGCCAGCAGCCGGGGAACGGGTAACCAAGAGACCCAGTACTTC
CASSRGTGNQETQYF
>TRBJ2-2|16|TRBV5-4|.|.
TGTGCCAGCAGCCCCAAGGGTAGCCCAGGGACCGGGGAGCTGTTTTTT
CASSPKGSPGTGELFF
>TRBJ1-3|17|TRBV19|.|.
TGTGCCAGTACCATGGGGAGGCAGCCGAAATCTGGAAACACCATATATTTT
CASTMGRQPKSGNTIYF
>TRBJ2-2|16|TRBV28|.|TRBD2
TGTGCCACTTCGGACATTAGCGGGAGGGCCACCGGGGAGCTGTTTTTT
CATSDISGRATGELFF
>TRBJ2-1|12|TRBV2|.|.
TGTGCCAGCAGGACGGAGGGGAATGAGCAGTTCTTC
CASRTEGNEQFF
>TRBJ2-7|15|TRBV6-2/TRBV6-3|few|.
TGTGCCAGCAGTTATAATGTTGACAGTACCTACGAGCAGTACTTC
CASSYNVDSTYEQYF
>TRBJ2-3|16|TRBV5-1|.|TRBD1
TGCGCCAGCAGCCTGGGACGGGACAGGGGTTCCGATACGCAGTATTTT
CASSLGRDRGSDTQYF
>TRBJ2-2|13|TRBV9|.|.
TGTGCCAGCAGCGAACATCGCACCGGGGAGCTGTTTTTT
CASSEHRTGELFF
>TRBJ2-6|13|TRBV7-2|few|.
TGTGCCAGCAGCTTGGGGGACTTCAACGTCCTGACTTTC
CASSLGDFNVLTF
>TRBJ1-4|14|TRBV5-1|few|.
TGCGCCAGCAGCTTGGGAGGGCTGAATGAAAAACTGTTTTTT
CASSLGGLNEKLFF
>TRBJ2-7|14|TRBV18|.|.
TGTGCCAGCTCACCACTCCGGACTCACTACGAGCAGTACTTC
CASSPLRTHYEQYF
>TRBJ2-7|17|TRBV3-1/TRBV3-2|.|TRBD1
TGTGCCGTGTCCATGGGGGGTGGCTACAGGGGGCTCTACGAGCAGTACTTC
CAVSMGGGYRGLYEQYF
>TRBJ2-7|15|TRBV9|.|.
TGTGCCAGCAGCGTAGGAAATAGCCATTCCTACGAGCAGTACTTC
CASSVGNSHSYEQYF
>TRBJ1-6|15|TRBV7-2|.|TRBD1
TGTGCCAGCAGCCCAGGGGGGACACCTAATTCACCCCTCCACTTT
CASSPGGTPNSPLHF
>TRBJ2-3|16|TRBV9|.|.
TGTGCCAGCAGCGTAGAAGGCTTCGCGGGCACAGATACGCAGTATTTT
CASSVEGFAGTDTQYF
>TRBJ1-5|14|TRBV3-1/TRBV3-2|.|.
TGTGCCAGCAGCCAAAGTTCCCGAGGGCAGCCCCAGCATTTT
CASSQSSRGQPQHF
>TRBJ2-7|11|TRBV5-4|.|.
TGTGCCAGCGGTAGCTCCTACGAGCAGTACTTC
CASGSSYEQYF
>TRBJ1-6|15|TRBV28|.|.
TGTGCCAGCAAATTCTGGGCGGGGAGGTATCCACCCCTCCACTTT
CASKFWAGRYPPLHF
>TRBJ2-2|16|TRBV30|.|.
TGTGCCTGGGGAGGGGGCAGGGATCATATCACCGGGGAGCTGTTTTTT
CAWGGGRDHITGELFF
>TRBJ1-5|13|TRBV2|.|.
TGTGCCAGCACCGAGACAGGTAATCAGCCCCAGCATTTT
CASTETGNQPQHF